One T cell receptor (beta chain) is described in this entry. The sample originates from a study of T cells expressing NK-cell markers. No DNA is given; TCRdb re-called the 5' RACE reads and lists each CDR3 protein once. Its table records about 260,000 distinct CDR3 sequences. The TCR comes from a woman aged 18 to 69 in good health. The sample consisted of blood T cells: a sorted CD56 or NKG2C T cell subset, CD4+ or CD8+ T cells, or bulk PBMC T cells (not recorded which).

The CDR3: CASSSGTGGFQPQHF. The chain joins TRBV6-5 to TRBJ1-5; TCRdb's D call of TRBD1 is untestable without DNA. This CDR3 comprises 15 residues. Germline V gene sequence: CDR1 MNHEY, CDR2 SVGAGI.